Presented here are 28 T cell receptor beta chains from one specimen sequenced in a study of Tregs in tolerant kidney transplant recipients. The table came from immunoSEQ multiplex PCR; TCRdb's copy has only in-frame clones and leaves some out. The sample contains fewer than 20,000 clones, roughly 82% of which appear only once. The material sequenced was Tregs from blood. All receptors derive from a human donor in good health.

V usage is TRBV7-8 and J usage is TRBJ2-7, with 9 bases that match TRBD2. The V segment lost 6 bases and the J segment 6 bases; nucleotides outside the gene matches: 15. This CDR3 spans 16 amino acids. Germline V gene lookup returns CDR1 SGHVS and CDR2 FQNEAQ. This chain's CDR3 is CASSPGPGLASAEQYF. The CDR3 DNA follows: TGTGCCAGCAGTCCTGGTCCGGGACTAGCCTCTGCCGAGCAGTACTTC.

The chain uses TRBV6-5 and TRBJ1-5; D is uncertain. Germline lookup yields CDR1 MNHEY and CDR2 SVGAGI. Trimming removed 5 bases at V and 5 bases at J, with 13 bases between. The CDR3 has 14 amino acids. CDR3 in amino acids: CASSEILGDQPQHF. CDR3 in DNA: TGTGCCAGCAGTGAAATTTTGGGTGATCAGCCCCAGCATTTT.

This chain connects TRBV29-1 to TRBJ1-2; a possible D gene is TRBD1 (6 bases). CDR3 size: 13 residues. The germline V gene has CDR1 SQVTM and CDR2 ANQGSEA. Trimming took off 1 base at V and 4 bases at J, with 10 bases between the two ends. CDR3 sequence (DNA): TGCAGCGTTGAAGGAGGGGGACTCTATGGCTACACCTTC. Amino acids: CSVEGGGLYGYTF.

The V and J genes are TRBV6-5 and TRBJ1-2, with D maybe TRBD1 (5 bases). Germline loops: CDR1 MNHEY, CDR2 SVGAGI. The CDR3 covers 13 residues. V was cut by 8 bases and J by 7 bases, with 17 bases left in between. CDR3 sequence (DNA): TGTGCCAGCGCCCCAAGGCAGGGTAGTGGCTACACCTTC. Translating it yields CASAPRQGSGYTF.

This clone showed up just a few times. CDR3 amino acids: CASSLGGGDEYEQFF. CDR3 nucleotide sequence: TGCGCCAGCAGCTTAGGAGGGGGCGATGAATATGAGCAGTTCTTC. This rearrangement joins TRBV5-1 to TRBJ2-1; TRBD1 is a possible D gene (7 bases). V was clipped by 2 bases and J by 8 bases, with 17 bases between them. This CDR3 comprises 15 residues. The germline gives CDR1 SGHRS, CDR2 YFSETQ.

The chain is built from TRBV7-2 and TRBJ1-2; the D gene is possibly TRBD1 (6 bases). In germline, CDR1 is SGHTA, CDR2 FQGNSA. The CDR3 has 13 amino acids. The V end was cut by 1 base, the J end by 7 bases, with 10 bases between. The CDR3 bases are TGTGCCAGCAGCTTAGAGGCAGGGGTTGGCTACACCTTC. This sequence encodes CASSLEAGVGYTF.

J is TRBJ1-2 and V is TRBV4-3; the D is unclear. CDR3 length: 15 residues. Trimming took off 2 bases at V and 2 bases at J, with 12 bases between the two ends. The germline CDR1 and CDR2 sequences are LGHNA and YSLEER. The CDR3 DNA is TGCGCCAGCAGCCAACCAGTGGGGAGAAACTATGGCTACACCTTC. Translation gives CASSQPVGRNYGYTF.

This chain joins TRBV7-7 and TRBJ2-1; TRBD1 or TRBD2 may be the D gene (5 bases each). Germline values: CDR1 SSHAT, CDR2 FNYEAQ (reference sequence). V lost 5 bases and J 8 bases, leaving 19 bases between the germline ends. The CDR3 is 15 amino acids. CDR3 sequence (DNA): TGTGCCAGCAGCCTAGGGGCAGGCTTGGGGGATGAGCAGTTCTTC. This encodes CASSLGAGLGDEQFF.

By sample fraction, this clone is medium-sized (0.01 to 0.1%). V usage is TRBV11-2 and J usage is TRBJ2-1; 9 bases are shared with TRBD2. V shed 5 bases, J shed 6 bases, and the junction held 2 bases outside the gene matches. Germline loops: CDR1 SGHAT, CDR2 FQNNGV. The CDR3 covers 13 residues. This CDR3 is CASSNSGGNEQFF. The CDR3 DNA sequence: TGTGCCAGCAGCAATAGCGGGGGCAATGAGCAGTTCTTC.

The chain recombines TRBV7-2 with TRBJ2-7, with D possibly matching TRBD2 (6 bases). CDR1 is SGHTA and CDR2 is FQGNSA in the germline V gene. V was trimmed by 5 bases and J by 2 bases, leaving 13 bases between them. The CDR3 consists of 14 residues. The DNA for the CDR3 is TGTGCCAGCAGCCCCCCGGGACTCACCTACGAGCAGTACTTC. As protein: CASSPPGLTYEQYF.

The chain combines TRBV19 with TRBJ1-1, with 9 nucleotides matching TRBD1. This CDR3 contains 14 residues. The V gene end was trimmed by 6 bases and the J gene end by 3 bases; junction bases not matched to a gene: 5. From germline, CDR1 is LNHDA and CDR2 SQIVND (reference sequence). The DNA of the CDR3 is TGTGCCAGTAGCTCAGACAGGGGGTACACTGAAGCTTTCTTT. It specifies CASSSDRGYTEAFF.

The genes are TRBV2 and TRBJ2-2; D ambiguous. The CDR3 contains 13 residues. Germline V CDR1 and CDR2: SNHLY, FYNNEI. The V end was cut by 4 bases, the J end by 3 bases, with 6 bases between. The CDR3 DNA is TGTGCCAGCAGTGGTAGATACACCGGGGAGCTGTTTTTT. It specifies CASSGRYTGELFF.

The J gene is TRBJ2-7, the V gene TRBV25-1; D is possibly TRBD2 (5 bases). Germline V gives CDR1 MGHDK, CDR2 SYGVNS. Trimming took off 5 bases at V and 2 bases at J, with 16 bases between the two ends. This CDR3 comprises 15 residues. The CDR3 nucleotides are TGTGCCAGCAGTTCTGGAGGTTGGGGAACCTACGAGCAGTACTTC. Encoded protein: CASSSGGWGTYEQYF.

CDR3 coding DNA: TGTGCCAGCAGTGCCGGACAGGGGGCTCAAGAGACCCAGTACTTC. It codes for CASSAGQGAQETQYF. The chain couples TRBV2 to TRBJ2-5; 11 nucleotides align to TRBD1. Trimming took 4 bases from V and 2 from J; bases not matched to a gene: 3. The CDR3 extends over 15 amino acids. Germline-derived CDR1 and CDR2 are SNHLY and FYNNEI.

CDR3 coding DNA: TGTGCCAGCACCCTCGGGACAGCCTCGAACACTGAAGCTTTCTTT. Translation: CASTLGTASNTEAFF. The chain carries TRBV10-3 and TRBJ1-1, with 7 nucleotides matching TRBD1. The junction had 12 bases not matched to a gene; V was cut back by 10 bases and J by 1 base. This CDR3 has 15 amino acids. CDR1 ENHRY and CDR2 SYGVKD come from the germline V gene.

The V call is TRBV11-3, the J call TRBJ2-7, with D hard to call. Per the germline V gene, CDR1 is SGHNT and CDR2 is YENEEA. V lost 1 base to trimming and J lost 6 bases, with 13 bases between them. The CDR3 extends over 14 amino acids. This CDR3 is CASSLASGWAEQYF. In DNA form, the CDR3 reads TGTGCCAGCAGCTTAGCATCGGGCTGGGCCGAGCAGTACTTC.

This clone was seen just once. The CDR3 reads CASSLRAGRGTEAFF. Written as DNA, the CDR3 is TGTGCCAGCAGTTTACGGGCAGGGAGGGGCACTGAAGCTTTCTTT. The J gene is TRBJ1-1, the V gene TRBV27, with D maybe TRBD1 (5 bases). V was cut by 2 bases and J by 4 bases, with 14 bases left in between. The CDR3 is 15 amino acids. CDR1 is MNHEY and CDR2 is SMNVEV in the germline V gene (reference sequence).

This rearrangement joins TRBV30 to TRBJ2-3; TRBD1 or TRBD2 may be the D gene (5 bases each). The V and J ends lost 3 bases and 6 bases respectively, with 13 bases between them. There are 13 residues in the CDR3. Germline CDR1 and CDR2: GTSNPN and SVGIG (reference sequence). The CDR3 sequence is CAWRGTRWDTQYF. The DNA of the CDR3 is TGTGCCTGGAGGGGGACCCGGTGGGATACGCAGTATTTT.

This clone was observed a handful of times. The V call is TRBV25-1, the J call TRBJ1-1; D is unclear. The CDR3 loop spans 13 amino acids. V lost 5 bases and J lost 0, with 7 bases in between. Germline V gene sequence: CDR1 MGHDK, CDR2 SYGVNS. The CDR3 protein is CASSHTMNTEAFF. The CDR3 coding sequence is TGTGCCAGCAGTCATACAATGAACACTGAAGCTTTCTTT.

The J gene is TRBJ2-1, the V gene TRBV11-1; D gene unclear. Trimming pared 5 bases from V and 1 base from J, leaving 9 bases between. The CDR3 length is 14 residues. Germline V gene data show CDR1 as SGHAT and CDR2 as FQDESV (reference sequence). The CDR3 coding sequence is TGTGCCAGCAGCGTGACGGGTTCCTACAATGAGCAGTTCTTC. This codes for CASSVTGSYNEQFF.

The count of this clone is one. The chain has TRBV5-6 and TRBJ2-2; D tentatively fits TRBD1 or TRBD2 (5 bases each). There are 16 residues in the CDR3. CDR1 and CDR2 from the germline V gene are SGHDT and YYEEEE. V gave up 4 bases and J gave up 4 bases, with 17 bases separating them. CDR3 in DNA: TGTGCCAGCAGCCCAGTGGGACCAGGAGGCACCGGGGAGCTGTTTTTT. Its protein product is CASSPVGPGGTGELFF.

The rearrangement joins TRBV7-2 to TRBJ2-3; possibly TRBD2 for D (5 bases). Germline V gene lookup returns CDR1 SGHTA and CDR2 FQGNSA. Between the trimmed V and J ends, which lost 5 bases and 1 base, there was a span of 10 bases. The CDR3 contains 14 residues. In DNA form, the CDR3 reads TGTGCCAGCAGCCCCCTTAGCGGCACAGATACGCAGTATTTT. Translated: CASSPLSGTDTQYF.

The chain links TRBV2 to TRBJ2-3; weak D call: TRBD2 (6 bases). The germline V and J ends were trimmed by 4 bases and 1 base, with 12 bases remaining between them. Germline V gene data show CDR1 as SNHLY and CDR2 as FYNNEI. This CDR3 spans 15 amino acids. The CDR3 DNA is TGTGCCAGCAGTGGGACTACCCTTCGCACAGATACGCAGTATTTT. This encodes CASSGTTLRTDTQYF.

This clone was counted between two and nine times. V is TRBV7-8 and J is TRBJ2-3, with D perhaps TRBD1 (6 bases). The CDR3 runs 16 residues. CDR1 SGHVS and CDR2 FQNEAQ come from the germline V gene. V lost 5 bases, J lost 2 bases, and 17 bases lay in between. CDR3: CASSLGQLLTTDTQYF. In nucleotides, the CDR3 is TGTGCCAGCAGCCTCGGACAGTTATTAACCACAGATACGCAGTATTTT.

The chain employs TRBV5-4 and TRBJ2-1; a possible D gene is TRBD1 (6 bases). The CDR3 is 16 residues long. V gave up 4 bases and J gave up 4 bases, with 18 bases separating them. Germline values: CDR1 SGHNT, CDR2 YYREEE (reference sequence). The CDR3 protein is CASSPNTGNMYNEQFF. DNA of the CDR3: TGTGCCAGCAGCCCAAACACAGGGAATATGTACAATGAGCAGTTCTTC.

The J gene is TRBJ2-5, the V gene TRBV6-5, with 11 bases matching TRBD2. In germline, CDR1 is MNHEY, CDR2 SVGAGI. This CDR3 spans 15 amino acids. The junction had 9 bases not matched to a gene; V was cut back by 6 bases and J by 6 bases. For the CDR3, the DNA is TGTGCCAGCAGACTAGAAGGGACTAGCGGAAAGACCCAGTACTTC. Translation gives CASRLEGTSGKTQYF.

The chain recombines TRBV29-1 with TRBJ2-3; D perhaps matches TRBD1 (5 bases). Germline values: CDR1 SQVTM, CDR2 ANQGSEA. The germline V and J ends were trimmed by 3 bases and 3 bases, with 10 bases remaining between them. This CDR3 is built from 13 residues. CDR3 nucleotide sequence: TGCAGCGTTGAGGTTCAGGGAACAGATACGCAGTATTTT. Translating gives CSVEVQGTDTQYF.

This chain joins TRBV2 and TRBJ2-2; weak D call: TRBD1 (6 bases). Germline lookup yields CDR1 SNHLY and CDR2 FYNNEI. V was trimmed by 4 bases and J by 1 base, leaving 10 bases between them. There are 15 residues in the CDR3. Here the CDR3 DNA reads TGTGCCAGCAGTGGGCCGGGACAGAACACCGGGGAGCTGTTTTTT. It encodes CASSGPGQNTGELFF. The variable domain in full, completed from reference TRBV2 and TRBJ2-2, reads EPEVTQTPSHQVTQMGQEVILRCVPISNHLYFYWYRQILGQKVEFLVSFYNNEISEKSEIFDDQFSVERPDGSNFTLKIRSTKLEDSAMYFCASSGPGQNTGELFFGEGSRLTVL.